The T cell receptor beta chain described here comes from a study of CD8 T cells in ankylosing spondylitis. This clonotype was observed a few times. Its antigen is still unknown. Quantitative barcoded 5'-RACE was used to prepare TCR beta libraries. TCRdb called the 5' RACE reads again in MiXCR, with one record for every CDR3 protein. The data contain approximately 350,000 distinct CDR3 sequences, more than 20% of them singletons. Study-level results: A motif in TCR beta, a set of seven to nine highly homologous variants, appeared characteristic of ankylosing spondylitis blood. Reports say disease-linked clones showed up significantly more in matched ankylosing spondylitis synovial fluid.

The V gene lost 3 bases and the J gene lost 10 bases, with 12 bases spanning the gap. Germline CDR1 is MRHNA and CDR2 is SNTAGT. The CDR3 spans 13 residues. This chain joins TRBV6-4 and TRBJ2-2, with D maybe TRBD1 (6 bases). The sample was blood, either unsorted or a sorted T cell fraction (not recorded which). The TCR originated in a male donor with ankylosing spondylitis or in good health (not recorded which). The CDR3 bases are TGTGCCAGCAGTGAAGGGACAATCGCGGAGCTGTTTTTT. Encoded protein: CASSEGTIAELFF.